Presented here are 31 T cell receptor beta chains from one specimen sequenced in a study of blood T cell repertoires in COVID-19. Assay used: immunoSEQ multiplex PCR; TCRdb lists only in-frame clones, some missing. The table records fewer than 200,000 clones, 80% of them present only once. The sequenced material came from peripheral blood. All receptors derive from a man aged 60-69 years with acute or convalescent COVID-19.

This sequence joins TRBV25-1 and TRBJ1-1; D is ambiguous. Looked up from germline, CDR1 is MGHDK and CDR2 is SYGVNS. This CDR3 is built from 13 residues. V was cut by 4 bases and J by 6 bases, with 12 bases left in between. CDR3 protein: CASSGVGAAEAFF. CDR3 nucleotides: TGTGCCAGCAGTGGGGTGGGAGCCGCTGAAGCTTTCTTT. The variable domain in full, with the rest retrieved from reference TRBV25-1 and TRBJ1-1, is EADIYQTPRYLVIGTGKKITLECSQTMGHDKMYWYQQDPGMELHLIHYSYGVNSTEKGDLSSESTVSRIRTEHFPLTLESARPSHTSQYLCASSGVGAAEAFFGQGTRLTVV.

The chain has TRBV12-3 or TRBV12-4 and TRBJ1-1; D ambiguous. Trimming shortened V by 3 bases and J by 8 bases, and 13 bases separated the two germline ends. The CDR3 totals 13 residues. The CDR3 region has the DNA TGTGCCAGCAGTTTCTTCTCTCGGGGAGAAGCTTTCTTT. Translated: CASSFFSRGEAFF.

The rearrangement links TRBV14 to TRBJ2-7, with 7 bases that match TRBD1. V dropped 3 bases and J dropped 7; count of bases not matched to a gene: 12. The germline CDR1 and CDR2 sequences are SGHDN and FVKESK. The CDR3 runs to 15 residues. In DNA, the CDR3 is TGTGCCAGCAGCCACAGGGGCAGGGGGATGTGGGAGCAGTACTTC. As protein: CASSHRGRGMWEQYF.

The count of this clone is one. The J gene is TRBJ1-2, the V gene TRBV7-3; no clear D gene. Trimming cost V 5 bases and J 0 bases, with 13 bases left between them. The CDR3 contains 15 residues. Per the germline V gene, CDR1 is SGHTA and CDR2 is FQGTGA. CDR3 region: CASSPGVDPNYGYTF. For the CDR3, the DNA is TGTGCCAGCAGCCCCGGAGTCGACCCTAACTATGGCTACACCTTC. The variable domain in full, completed from reference TRBV7-3 and TRBJ1-2, reads GAGVSQTPSNKVTEKGKYVELRCDPISGHTALYWYRQSLGQGPEFLIYFQGTGAADDSGLPNDRFFAVRPEGSVSTLKIQRTERGDSAVYLCASSPGVDPNYGYTFGSGTRLTVV.

The sample holds one count of this clone. For the CDR3, the DNA is TGTGCCACCTGGGACAGAGCTAACTATGGCTACACCTTC. Residues: CATWDRANYGYTF. The chain joins TRBV19 to TRBJ1-2; 7 positions agree with TRBD1. The CDR3 totals 13 residues. V lost 10 bases, J lost 0 bases, and 5 bases stayed unmatched. Germline V gene sequence: CDR1 LNHDA, CDR2 SQIVND (reference sequence).

The chain joins TRBV19 to TRBJ2-1; 11 bases match TRBD2. Germline values: CDR1 LNHDA, CDR2 SQIVND (reference sequence). The CDR3 spans 16 residues. V shed 1 base, J shed 5 bases, and the junction held 4 bases outside the gene matches. The CDR3 protein is CASSIGLAGMNNEQFF. CDR3 nucleotide sequence: TGTGCCAGTAGTATAGGACTAGCGGGAATGAACAATGAGCAGTTCTTC.

The chain has TRBV7-9 and TRBJ1-2; D is perhaps TRBD1 (5 bases). The CDR3 runs to 13 residues. Germline V gives CDR1 SEHNR, CDR2 FQNEAQ (reference sequence). V was clipped by 5 bases and J by 8 bases, with 15 bases between them. CDR3 sequence reads: CASSPISGLGYTF. CDR3 in DNA: TGTGCCAGCAGCCCCATTTCAGGGCTCGGCTACACCTTC.

V and J are TRBV6-1 and TRBJ1-5; D may be TRBD1 (6 bases). V gave up 5 bases and J gave up 0 bases, with 11 bases separating them. This CDR3 contains 15 residues. The germline gives CDR1 MNHNS, CDR2 SASEGT. This CDR3 is CASSTTGDSNQPQHF. CDR3 nucleotides: TGTGCCAGCAGTACGACAGGTGATAGCAATCAGCCCCAGCATTTT.

This sequence joins TRBV20-1 and TRBJ1-1, with D tentatively TRBD1 (5 bases). This CDR3 spans 13 amino acids. V lost 3 bases and J 2 bases, leaving 10 bases between the germline ends. Germline values: CDR1 DFQATT, CDR2 SNEGSKA (reference sequence). CDR3 DNA: TGCAGTGCTAGTCACCAGGGAAACACTGAAGCTTTCTTT. Its protein is CSASHQGNTEAFF.

The genes are TRBV2 and TRBJ2-1; TRBD2 matches 11 bases. The germline V gene encodes CDR1 SNHLY and CDR2 FYNNEI. CDR3 length: 11 residues. Trimming cost V 6 bases and J 16 bases; bases outside gene matches: 5. Here the CDR3 DNA reads TGTGCCAGCAGGTTAGCGGGAGGGTATTTCTTC. Translation: CASRLAGGYFF.

The chain has TRBV19 and TRBJ1-4, with TRBD1 matching over 10 bases. The germline V gene has CDR1 LNHDA and CDR2 SQIVND (reference sequence). The CDR3 totals 16 residues. J was trimmed by 5 bases and V by 6 bases; bases with no gene match: 9. CDR3 sequence (DNA): TGTGCCAGTAGCCCCGGGACAGGGGTACTAAATGAAAAACTGTTTTTT. Its protein is CASSPGTGVLNEKLFF. The variable domain in full, with the rest retrieved from reference TRBV19 and TRBJ1-4, is DGGITQSPKYLFRKEGQNVTLSCEQNLNHDAMYWYRQDPGQGLRLIYYSQIVNDFQKGDIAEGYSVSREKKESFPLTVTSAQKNPTAFYLCASSPGTGVLNEKLFFGSGTQLSVL.

The rearrangement links TRBV5-1 to TRBJ1-5; possibly TRBD1 for D (6 bases). Trimming removed 4 bases from V and 2 bases from J, with 10 bases in between. This CDR3 comprises 14 residues. Germline values: CDR1 SGHRS, CDR2 YFSETQ. CDR3 DNA sequence: TGCGCCAGCAGCCCCAGGACAGGCAATCAGCCCCAGCATTTT. Its translation is CASSPRTGNQPQHF.

The chain joins TRBV5-6 to TRBJ2-1; TRBD1 matches at 9 bases. Per germline, CDR1 SGHDT and CDR2 YYEEEE. With V trimmed by 4 bases and J by 4 bases, 9 bases remained unmatched. The CDR3 length is 16 residues. The CDR3 loop reads CASSRTGANLYNEQFF. The CDR3 DNA reads as TGTGCCAGCAGCCGGACAGGGGCCAACTTGTACAATGAGCAGTTCTTC.

The chain is built from TRBV10-3 and TRBJ2-3, with TRBD1 matching 8 bases. V lost 6 bases and J lost 1; bases outside the gene matches: 6. CDR3 length equals 15 residues. The germline gives CDR1 ENHRY, CDR2 SYGVKD. CDR3 DNA: TGTGCCATCAGGACAGGGGTCCCTGGCACAGATACGCAGTATTTT. This gives the protein CAIRTGVPGTDTQYF.

The rearrangement uses TRBV5-4 and TRBJ1-1; 9 bases align to TRBD1. CDR1 is SGHNT and CDR2 is YYREEE in the germline V gene (reference sequence). This CDR3 has 15 amino acids. V shed 3 bases and J 5 bases; nucleotides not matched to a gene: 8. Here the CDR3 reads CASSSQRQGGTEAFF. In DNA, the CDR3 is TGTGCCAGCAGCTCGCAGCGACAGGGGGGGACTGAAGCTTTCTTT.

The J gene is TRBJ1-3, the V gene TRBV5-6; 7 bases agree with TRBD1. The junction had 11 bases not matched to a gene; V was cut back by 4 bases and J by 4 bases. The germline V gene encodes CDR1 SGHDT and CDR2 YYEEEE. This CDR3 has 16 amino acids. For the CDR3, the DNA is TGTGCCAGCAGCCACCTCCTAGGACAGGAGGGAAACACCATATATTTT. It is translated as CASSHLLGQEGNTIYF. The full variable domain, in which reference TRBV5-6 and TRBJ1-3 provide the parts outside the CDR3, is DAGVTQSPTHLIKTRGQQVTLRCSPKSGHDTVSWYQQALGQGPQFIFQYYEEEERQRGNFPDRFSGHQFPNYSSELNVNALLLGDSALYLCASSHLLGQEGNTIYFGEGSWLTVV.

The J gene is TRBJ2-1, the V gene TRBV7-9, with TRBD2 identical over 8 bases. The germline CDR1 and CDR2 sequences are SEHNR and FQNEAQ (reference sequence). V was clipped by 1 base and J by 7 bases; unmatched bases: 6. The CDR3 is 15 residues long. The CDR3 DNA follows: TGTGCCAGCAGCTTAGTAGTTGCGGGGGGAAATGAGCAGTTCTTC. Translating gives CASSLVVAGGNEQFF.

This clone was observed a handful of times. The chain carries TRBV6-5 and TRBJ2-1; D is ambiguous. CDR3 length: 11 residues. The germline V gene has CDR1 MNHEY and CDR2 SVGAGI. V lost 4 bases to trimming and J lost 9 bases, with 7 bases between them. This chain's CDR3 is CASSSNFEQFF. CDR3 bases: TGTGCCAGCAGTTCAAATTTTGAGCAGTTCTTC.

The gene calls are TRBV6-5 and TRBJ1-2, with D maybe TRBD1 (5 bases). CDR3 size: 13 residues. Trimming took off 6 bases at V and 1 base at J, with 9 bases between the two ends. Germline V CDR1 and CDR2: MNHEY, SVGAGI. This chain's CDR3 is CASSRQFNYGYTF. The CDR3 nucleotides are TGTGCCAGCAGCAGACAGTTTAACTATGGCTACACCTTC.

This clone was seen only a few times. The chain links TRBV3-1 (or the pseudogene TRBV3-2) to TRBJ1-1; a possible D gene is TRBD1 (5 bases). Looked up from germline, CDR1 is LGHDT and CDR2 is YNNKEL (reference sequence). With 1 base removed from V and 5 bases from J, the gap between germline ends came to 17 bases. CDR3 length: 16 amino acids. The CDR3 sequence is CASSQGLSGMRTEAFF. The CDR3 region has the DNA TGTGCCAGCAGCCAAGGATTATCAGGGATGAGAACTGAAGCTTTCTTT.

J is TRBJ2-6 and V is TRBV19; TRBD1 matches at 9 bases. The CDR3 is 16 amino acids. V was clipped by 9 bases and J by 0 bases; unmatched bases: 6. The germline V gene encodes CDR1 LNHDA and CDR2 SQIVND (reference sequence). CDR3 sequence (DNA): TGTGCCAGCAGGACAGGGGCCCACTCTGGGGCCAACGTCCTGACTTTC. It yields the protein CASRTGAHSGANVLTF.

The chain combines TRBV3-1 (or the pseudogene TRBV3-2) with TRBJ1-5; maybe TRBD1 (5 bases). Between the trimmed V and J ends, which lost 4 bases and 4 bases, there was a span of 11 bases. The CDR3 has 14 residues. Per germline, CDR1 LGHDT and CDR2 YNNKEL (reference sequence). In DNA form, the CDR3 reads TGTGCCAGCAGCCGATACGCAGGGAATCAGCCCCAGCATTTT. It encodes CASSRYAGNQPQHF.

This chain joins TRBV4-1 and TRBJ1-3; D perhaps matches TRBD1 (6 bases). Trimming pared 2 bases from V and 2 bases from J, leaving 19 bases between. The CDR3 totals 18 residues. Germline CDR1 MGHRA, CDR2 YSYEKL. For the CDR3, the DNA is TGCGCCAGCAGCCAACCCGCAGGATTTACAGGGACTGGAAACACCATATATTTT. Protein sequence: CASSQPAGFTGTGNTIYF.

This chain joins TRBV6-1 and TRBJ1-3, with 7 bases identical to TRBD1. This CDR3 region has 16 residues. Germline V gives CDR1 MNHNS, CDR2 SASEGT. Germline trimming cut 4 bases from V and 0 bases from J; bases unmatched to any gene: 6. CDR3 sequence reads: CASSARDSRSGNTIYF. CDR3 nucleotide sequence: TGTGCCAGCAGTGCCCGGGACAGCCGCTCTGGAAACACCATATATTTT.

The sample holds one count of this clone. This sequence joins TRBV5-1 and TRBJ2-5, with a possible D match to TRBD1 (6 bases). Deletions cut 3 bases from V and 1 base from J, with 7 bases between. In germline, CDR1 is SGHRS, CDR2 YFSETQ. The CDR3 is made up of 13 amino acids. In DNA form, the CDR3 reads TGCGCCAGCAGCTGGGACACCCAAGAGACCCAGTACTTC. Its protein is CASSWDTQETQYF.

The chain couples TRBV7-2 to TRBJ2-3; 11 bases are a match to TRBD2. CDR1 is SGHTA and CDR2 is FQGNSA in the germline V gene. The CDR3 extends over 16 amino acids. Germline trimming cut 4 bases from V and 2 bases from J; bases unmatched to any gene: 5. The CDR3 protein is CASSSVAGGPTDTQYF. The CDR3 bases are TGTGCCAGCAGCTCCGTAGCGGGGGGGCCCACAGATACGCAGTATTTT.

This chain connects TRBV6-5 to TRBJ1-6; TRBD1 is a possible D gene (6 bases). The CDR3 is made up of 12 amino acids. Germline CDR1 and CDR2: MNHEY and SVGAGI. V was shortened by 7 bases and J by 8 bases, with 9 bases between the two germline ends. CDR3 sequence (DNA): TGTGCCAGCAACAGGGCCGATTCACCCCTCCACTTT. It specifies CASNRADSPLHF.

This clone was detected only once. The chain has TRBV25-1 and TRBJ1-2; TRBD1 matches 9 bases. The V gene end was trimmed by 8 bases and the J gene end by 5 bases; junction bases not matched to a gene: 6. The CDR3 loop spans 13 amino acids. Germline loops: CDR1 MGHDK, CDR2 SYGVNS. The CDR3 sequence: CASGPDRGYGYTF. The DNA for the CDR3 is TGTGCCAGCGGCCCGGACAGGGGTTATGGCTACACCTTC.

The CDR3 loop reads CASSNQQYEEPGGGPTTSTDTQYF. The CDR3 DNA reads as TGTGCCAGCAGCAATCAACAATATGAGGAACCCGGCGGGGGGCCGACAACTAGCACAGATACGCAGTATTTT. This chain joins TRBV21-1 and TRBJ2-3; the table's D call TRBD2 went unverified against the DNA. TRBV21-1 is assigned pseudogene status. The CDR3 is made up of 24 amino acids.

The gene calls are TRBV13 and TRBJ2-7; maybe TRBD2 (6 bases). The germline V gene has CDR1 PRHDT and CDR2 FYEKMQ (reference sequence). V was cut by 5 bases and J by 0 bases, with 14 bases left in between. The CDR3 sequence is 15 residues long. The CDR3 DNA reads as TGTGCCAGCAGCCACCGGGACTCGAGCTCCTACGAGCAGTACTTC. Translated: CASSHRDSSSYEQYF.

The table lists this clone with a few counts. The V call is TRBV18, the J call TRBJ1-6, with TRBD1 matching 8 bases. The V gene end was trimmed by 5 bases and the J gene end by 9 bases; junction bases not matched to a gene: 6. Per germline, CDR1 KGHSH and CDR2 LQKENI. This CDR3 has 14 residues. CDR3 nucleotides: TGTGCCAGCTCATTGGACAGGGCGGGTTCACCCCTCCACTTT. Translation: CASSLDRAGSPLHF.